This entry features one T cell receptor beta chain sequence. The protocol was immunoSEQ multiplex PCR, while the TCRdb copy is restricted to in-frame clones and leaves out a portion. The sample has 48,000 or so clones; roughly 81% are singletons. Trimming shortened V by 5 bases and J by 3 bases, and 16 bases separated the two germline ends. The germline V gene has CDR1 MGHRA and CDR2 YSYEKL. The CDR3 contains 16 residues. The sample comes from a study of OX40 agonist ivuxolimab in advanced cancers. The TCR was taken from an adult with an advanced solid tumor such as melanoma, head and neck, liver or kidney cancer. The material sequenced was CD4+ or CD8+ T cells sorted from blood, taken in a trial of the OX40 agonist ivuxolimab. This sequence joins TRBV4-1 and TRBJ2-2; D uncertain. The CDR3 region has the DNA TGCGCCAGCAGCTTTAAATTGGACCGATACACCGGGGAGCTGTTTTTT. As protein: CASSFKLDRYTGELFF.